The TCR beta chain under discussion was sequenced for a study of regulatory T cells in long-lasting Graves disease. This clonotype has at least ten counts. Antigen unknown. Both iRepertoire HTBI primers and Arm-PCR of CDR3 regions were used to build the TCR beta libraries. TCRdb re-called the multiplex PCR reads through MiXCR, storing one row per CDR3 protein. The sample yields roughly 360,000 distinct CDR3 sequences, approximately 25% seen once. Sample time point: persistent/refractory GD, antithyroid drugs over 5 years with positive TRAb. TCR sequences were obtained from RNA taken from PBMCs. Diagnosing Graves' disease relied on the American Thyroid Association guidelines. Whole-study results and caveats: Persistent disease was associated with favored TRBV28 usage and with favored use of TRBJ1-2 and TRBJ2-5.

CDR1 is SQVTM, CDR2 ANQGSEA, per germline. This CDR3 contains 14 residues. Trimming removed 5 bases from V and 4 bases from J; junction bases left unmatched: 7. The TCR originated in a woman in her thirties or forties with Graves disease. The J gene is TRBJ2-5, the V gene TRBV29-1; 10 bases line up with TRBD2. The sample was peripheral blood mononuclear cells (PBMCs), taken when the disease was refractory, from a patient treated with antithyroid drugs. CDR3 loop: CSVWLAGVPETQYF. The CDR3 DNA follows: TGCAGCGTTTGGCTAGCGGGAGTACCAGAGACCCAGTACTTC.